The T cell receptor (beta chain) described here comes from a study of response to subunit inactivated influenza vaccine (dated by TCRdb to 2016 to 2018). Notes on the research overall: Deep quantitative profiling of the T cell receptor repertoire was used in the study to follow responses to a trivalent subunit inactivated influenza vaccine. General study outcomes and caveats: The authors proposed that each seasonal influenza vaccination may bring in only a limited number of new T cells.

The receptor library was made with RT-PCR. Sequencing relied on an Illumina HiSeq 2500. TCRdb reran the public reads through fastp at Q25 and MiXCR, keeping productive beta chains. Merged by CDR3 protein, the rows form single entries marked with the most common genes and DNA. The sample records 530,000 or so distinct CDR3 sequences, approximately 12% of which are singletons. The top ten hold about 9.4% of the sample. V gives up 3 bases and J gives up 6 bases, and the segment between their germline ends measures 11 bases. CDR1 and CDR2, per the germline V gene (reference sequence), are LNHNV and YYDKDF. The CDR3 starts with the cysteine, ends with the phenylalanine, and has 13 residues. Just CDR3 DNA is preserved here, 39 bases in frame from base 1. This clonotype has only a few counts. The antigen it recognizes is unknown. Base-call qualities are not available, and no considerably larger clone is one nucleotide away.

The sequence was obtained from a man aged 45-65 years who received an inactivated influenza vaccine. Donor details come from another sample of the same person, matched by shared clones. The sample in question was PBMCs from blood, obtained on the day of vaccination. Recombination connected TRBV15 to TRBJ1-2; the D segment could be TRBD1, given 5 matching bases. The DNA reads as follows: TGTGCCACCAGCAGCCTTTGGGGGGATGGCTACACCTTC. The translation is CATSSLWGDGYTF.